Below, one T cell receptor beta chain is given with its context. This clone was seen a handful of times. What antigen it recognizes has not been identified. Qualities for individual bases were not recorded, and no much larger clone is one base off. The immunoSEQ assay was applied to genomic DNA for TCRB CDR3 sequencing. Under the source paper's analysis protocol: Patient CD8+ clones larger than 1% were compared against published virus-specific TCRB sequences, and only a few matched. Only productive TCRB rearrangements were included in the analyses. Defining a clone by its unique TCRB CDR3 sequence, the study calculated clonality as a productive clonality index derived from Shannon entropy. Repertoire overlap between two samples was calculated from the template counts of each clone relative to total templates per sample. V-gene usage from TCRB sequencing and V-gene usage measured by flow cytometry were correlated (Spearman r of around 0.6). The source is immuneACCESS, and TCRdb retained only in-frame sequences with V and J called. Part of the clones is not carried over; for the studies checked, unresolved V genes explain less than half of this, and the remainder is unexplained. V and J calls and clone size come straight from that table; D and trimming were deduced from the DNA. This sample is represented by fewer than 14,000 clones; approximately 71% of them were singletons. The ten largest clones capture approximately 35% of the sample.

Flow cytometry confirmed the purity of CD4+ and CD8+ cells that had been isolated by positive magnetic bead selection on an AutoMACS. After a first flow cytometry screen using a TCR V beta antibody panel, clonal expansions were characterized through TCRB deep sequencing of sorted CD8+ fractions. Isolation of peripheral blood mononuclear cells was done through Ficoll-Paque PLUS density gradient separation. Using Nucleospin Tissue or Tissue XS kits, DNA was extracted from CD4-enriched, CD8-enriched or PBMC samples, with quantification by a Qubit 2.0 fluorometer. The record originates from a study of somatic mutations in cytotoxic T cells in rheumatoid arthritis (dated by TCRdb to 2016 to 2017). Broadly, across the study: Peripheral blood (around 31 ml EDTA) was collected from patients immediately after diagnosis and before any treatment began. Some V beta antibody-stained T-cell populations were flow-sorted on a FACSAria II or Sony SH800 at nearly 100% purity, and sorted V beta1+ cells also underwent TCRB sequencing. In newly diagnosed rheumatoid arthritis without treatment, the study examined if expanded CD8+ T-cell clones harbor somatic mutations, relying on TCRB deep sequencing to characterize clonality. TCRB deep sequencing covered over 55 patients with rheumatoid arthritis along with about 20 healthy controls. Median age was essentially the same in the patient group and the control group. Here is what the overall study found, with its caveats: Healthy controls showed no age-related increase in CD8+ clonality, whereas patients did (Spearman r ~ 0.5). CD8+ T-cell clonality did not differ significantly between rheumatoid arthritis patients and age-matched healthy controls. The antigen targets of the expanded CD8+ clones were unknown, and absence from virus-specific databases did not rule out viral specificity. Several identical CD8+ TCRB sequences were found in both blood and synovial fluid, and in about an eighth of the 65 patients the largest CD8+ clone exceeded 20% of CD8+ cells. The slight underrepresentation of TRBV07 in patients was not corrected for multiple comparisons.

Its CDR3 holds 13 amino acids, cysteine through phenylalanine. Only the CDR3 portion is preserved as DNA: 39 bases, with reading frame beginning at the first base. The germline V gene yields MGHRA for CDR1 and YSYEKL for CDR2. Cut back by 0 bases and 3 bases, the V and J ends lie 6 bases apart. This TCR was recovered from an adult with rheumatoid arthritis. Input material: CD8+ T cells sorted from blood. In this chain, TRBV4-1 is recombined with TRBJ2-7; confidence is insufficient to name the D gene. The nucleotides are TGCGCCAGCAGCCAAGATTTGGGCTACGAGCAGTACTTC. Translated, it reads CASSQDLGYEQYF.